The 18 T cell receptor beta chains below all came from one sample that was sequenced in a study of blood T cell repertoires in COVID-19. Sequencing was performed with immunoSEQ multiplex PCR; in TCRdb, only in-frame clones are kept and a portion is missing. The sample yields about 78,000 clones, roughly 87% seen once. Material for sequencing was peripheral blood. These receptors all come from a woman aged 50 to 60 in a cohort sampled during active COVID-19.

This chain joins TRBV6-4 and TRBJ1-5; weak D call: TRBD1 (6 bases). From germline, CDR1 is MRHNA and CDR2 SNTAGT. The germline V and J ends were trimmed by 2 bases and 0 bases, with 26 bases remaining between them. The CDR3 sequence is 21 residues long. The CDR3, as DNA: TGTGCCAGCAGTGACCCTAATATGGACAGACGTATCGAACATAGCAATCAGCCCCAGCATTTT. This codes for CASSDPNMDRRIEHSNQPQHF.

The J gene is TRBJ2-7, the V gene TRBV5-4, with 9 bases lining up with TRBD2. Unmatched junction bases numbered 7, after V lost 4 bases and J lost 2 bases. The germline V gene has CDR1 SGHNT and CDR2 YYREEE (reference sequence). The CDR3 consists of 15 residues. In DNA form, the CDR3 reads TGTGCCAGCAGCCCGGCGACTAGCGGAACCTACGAGCAGTACTTC. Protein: CASSPATSGTYEQYF.

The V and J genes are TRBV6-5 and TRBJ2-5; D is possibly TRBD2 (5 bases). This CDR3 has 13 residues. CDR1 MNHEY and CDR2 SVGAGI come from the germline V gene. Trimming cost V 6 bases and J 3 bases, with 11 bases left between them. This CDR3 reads CASSPEREETQYF. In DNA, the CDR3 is TGTGCCAGCAGCCCCGAGAGGGAAGAGACCCAGTACTTC.

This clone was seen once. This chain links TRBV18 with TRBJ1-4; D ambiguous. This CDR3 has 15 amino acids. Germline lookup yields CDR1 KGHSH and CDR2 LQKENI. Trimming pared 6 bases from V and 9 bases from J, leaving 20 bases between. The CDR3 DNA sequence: TGTGCCAGCTCTCCCGGGAGCAGACTACAACAAAAACTGTTTTTT. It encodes CASSPGSRLQQKLFF.

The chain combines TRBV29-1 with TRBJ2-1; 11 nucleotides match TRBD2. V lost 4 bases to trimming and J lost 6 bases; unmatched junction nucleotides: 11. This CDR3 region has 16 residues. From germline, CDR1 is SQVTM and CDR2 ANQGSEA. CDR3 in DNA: TGCAGCGTTGTCACTAGCGGGAGTATAAGGGCCAATGAGCAGTTCTTC. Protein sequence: CSVVTSGSIRANEQFF.

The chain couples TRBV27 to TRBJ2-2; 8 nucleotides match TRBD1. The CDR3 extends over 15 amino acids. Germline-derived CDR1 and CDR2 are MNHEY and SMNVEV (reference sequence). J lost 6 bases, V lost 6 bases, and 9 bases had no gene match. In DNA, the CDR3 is TGTGCCAGCAGGTCAACAGGGGGTTGGGCCGGGGAGCTGTTTTTT. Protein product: CASRSTGGWAGELFF.

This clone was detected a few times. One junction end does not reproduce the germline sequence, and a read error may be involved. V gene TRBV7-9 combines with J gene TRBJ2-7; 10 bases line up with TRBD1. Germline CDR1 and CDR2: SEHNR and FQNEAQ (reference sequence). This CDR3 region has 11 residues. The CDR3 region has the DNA TGTGCCAGCAGCTTAGAGGGGACAGGGGTCTTC. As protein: CASSLEGTGVF.

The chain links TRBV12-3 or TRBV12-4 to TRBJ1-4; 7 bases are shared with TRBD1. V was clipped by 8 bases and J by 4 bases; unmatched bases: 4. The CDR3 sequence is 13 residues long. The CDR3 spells CASRTGVNEKLFF. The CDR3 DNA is TGTGCCAGCCGGACAGGTGTTAATGAAAAACTGTTTTTT.

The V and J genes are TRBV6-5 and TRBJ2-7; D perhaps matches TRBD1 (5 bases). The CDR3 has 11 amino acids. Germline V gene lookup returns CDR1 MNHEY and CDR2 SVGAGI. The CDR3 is CAGADPYEQYF. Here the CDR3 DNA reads TGTGCAGGGGCCGATCCTTACGAGCAGTACTTC.

CDR3 nucleotide sequence: TGTGCCAGCAGCCAAAGGCTAGCGGACACCGGGGAGCTGTTTTTT. Amino acid sequence: CASSQRLADTGELFF. V is TRBV16 and J is TRBJ2-2; 7 nucleotides align to TRBD2. The CDR3 runs 15 residues. V shed 2 bases and J 3 bases; nucleotides not matched to a gene: 3. CDR1 is KGHSY, CDR2 FQNENV, per germline. The variable domain in full, completed from reference TRBV16 and TRBJ2-2, reads GEEVAQTPKHLVRGEGQKAKLYCAPIKGHSYVFWYQQVLKNEFKFLISFQNENVFDETGMPKERFSAKCLPNSPCSLEIQATKLEDSAVYFCASSQRLADTGELFFGEGSRLTVL.

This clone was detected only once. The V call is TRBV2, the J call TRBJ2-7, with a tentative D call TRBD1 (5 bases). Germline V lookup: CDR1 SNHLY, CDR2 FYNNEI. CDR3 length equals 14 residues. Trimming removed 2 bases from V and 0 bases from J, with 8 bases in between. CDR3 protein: CASSETQASYEQYF. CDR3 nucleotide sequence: TGTGCCAGCAGTGAAACACAGGCCTCCTACGAGCAGTACTTC.

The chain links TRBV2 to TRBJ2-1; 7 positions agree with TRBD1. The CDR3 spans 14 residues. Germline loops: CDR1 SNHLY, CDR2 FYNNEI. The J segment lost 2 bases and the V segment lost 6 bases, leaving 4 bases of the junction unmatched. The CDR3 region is CASRAGQAYNEQFF. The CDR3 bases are TGTGCCAGCAGGGCTGGACAGGCCTACAATGAGCAGTTCTTC.

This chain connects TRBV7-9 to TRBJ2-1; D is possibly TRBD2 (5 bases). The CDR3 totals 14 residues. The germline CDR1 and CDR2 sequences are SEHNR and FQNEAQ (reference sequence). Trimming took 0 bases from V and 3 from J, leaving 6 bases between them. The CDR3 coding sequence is TGTGCCAGCAGCTTAGCGGGAGTCTACAATGAGCAGTTCTTC. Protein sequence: CASSLAGVYNEQFF.

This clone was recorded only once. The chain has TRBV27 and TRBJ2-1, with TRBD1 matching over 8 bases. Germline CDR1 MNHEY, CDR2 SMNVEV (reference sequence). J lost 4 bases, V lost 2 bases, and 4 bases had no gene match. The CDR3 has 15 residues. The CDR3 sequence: CASSLGTGDYNEQFF. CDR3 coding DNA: TGTGCCAGCAGTTTAGGGACAGGTGATTACAATGAGCAGTTCTTC.

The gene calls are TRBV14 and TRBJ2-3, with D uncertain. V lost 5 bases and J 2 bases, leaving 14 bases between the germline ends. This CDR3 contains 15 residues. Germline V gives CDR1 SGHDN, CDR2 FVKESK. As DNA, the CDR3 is TGTGCCAGCAGCTCCCGCGAGCGTTCCACAGATACGCAGTATTTT. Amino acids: CASSSRERSTDTQYF.

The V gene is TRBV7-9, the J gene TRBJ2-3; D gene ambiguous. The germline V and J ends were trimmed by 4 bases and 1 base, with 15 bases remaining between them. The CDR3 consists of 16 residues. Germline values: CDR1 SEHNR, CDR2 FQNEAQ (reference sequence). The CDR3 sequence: CASSSEARTGTDTQYF. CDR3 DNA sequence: TGTGCCAGCAGCTCCGAGGCTAGAACTGGCACAGATACGCAGTATTTT.

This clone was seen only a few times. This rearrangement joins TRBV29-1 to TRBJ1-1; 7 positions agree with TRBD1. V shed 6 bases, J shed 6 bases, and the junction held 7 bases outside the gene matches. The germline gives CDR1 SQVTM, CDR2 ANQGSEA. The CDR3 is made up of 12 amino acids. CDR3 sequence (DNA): TGCAGCGTCGTGACAGGGAAGTCTGAAGCTTTCTTT. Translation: CSVVTGKSEAFF.

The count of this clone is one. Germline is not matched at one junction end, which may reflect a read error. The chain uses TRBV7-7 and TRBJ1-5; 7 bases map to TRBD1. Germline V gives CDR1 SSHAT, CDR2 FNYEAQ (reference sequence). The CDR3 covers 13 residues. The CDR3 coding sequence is TGTGCTAGCAGCAAGGGGGCTGGTCAGCCCCAGCATTTT. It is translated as CASSKGAGQPQHF.